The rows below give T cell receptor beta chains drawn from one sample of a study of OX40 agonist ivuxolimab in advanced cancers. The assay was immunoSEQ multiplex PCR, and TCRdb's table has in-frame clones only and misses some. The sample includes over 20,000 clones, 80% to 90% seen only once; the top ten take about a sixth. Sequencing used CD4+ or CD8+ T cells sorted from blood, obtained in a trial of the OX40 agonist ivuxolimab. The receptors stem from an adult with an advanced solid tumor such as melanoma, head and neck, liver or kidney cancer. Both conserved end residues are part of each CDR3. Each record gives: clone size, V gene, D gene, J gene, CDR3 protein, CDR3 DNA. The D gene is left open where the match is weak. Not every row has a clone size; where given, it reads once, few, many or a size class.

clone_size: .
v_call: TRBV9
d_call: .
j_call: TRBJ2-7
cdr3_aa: CASGGLVGDEQYF
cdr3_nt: TGTGCCAGCGGAGGACTGGTCGGGGACGAGCAGTACTTC

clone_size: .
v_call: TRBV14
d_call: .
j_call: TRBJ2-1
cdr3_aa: CASSPGYEQFF
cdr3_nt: TGTGCCAGCAGCCCGGGGTATGAGCAGTTCTTC

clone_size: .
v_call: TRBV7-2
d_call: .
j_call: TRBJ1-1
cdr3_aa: CASSLVNVGMNTEAFF
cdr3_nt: TGTGCCAGCAGCTTAGTTAATGTCGGCATGAACACTGAAGCTTTCTTT

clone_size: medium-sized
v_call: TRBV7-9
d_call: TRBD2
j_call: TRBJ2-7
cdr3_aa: CASSSGRGAEQYF
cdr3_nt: TGTGCCAGCAGCTCGGGGCGGGGGGCCGAGCAGTACTTC

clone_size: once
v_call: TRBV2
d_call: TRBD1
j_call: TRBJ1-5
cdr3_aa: CASMGQNNQPQHF
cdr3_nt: TGTGCCAGCATGGGACAGAACAATCAGCCCCAGCATTTT

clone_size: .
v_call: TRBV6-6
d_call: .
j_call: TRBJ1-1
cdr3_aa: CASSYPGQWSEAFF
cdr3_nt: TGTGCCAGCAGTTACCCCGGTCAATGGTCTGAAGCTTTCTTT

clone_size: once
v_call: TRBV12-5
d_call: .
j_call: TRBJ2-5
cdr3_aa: CASGLVPGETQYF
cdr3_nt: TGTGCTAGTGGTTTGGTACCAGGAGAGACCCAGTACTTC

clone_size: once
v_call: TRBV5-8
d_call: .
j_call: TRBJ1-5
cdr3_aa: CASSPAGRNGGQPQHF
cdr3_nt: TGTGCCAGCAGCCCCGCTGGACGGAACGGTGGTCAGCCCCAGCATTTT

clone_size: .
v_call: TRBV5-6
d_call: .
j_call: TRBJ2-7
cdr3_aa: CASSLAGGSYEQYF
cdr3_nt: TGTGCCAGCAGCTTGGCCGGGGGTTCCTACGAGCAGTACTTC

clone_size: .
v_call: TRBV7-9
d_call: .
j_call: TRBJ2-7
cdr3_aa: CASSLRTIYEQYF
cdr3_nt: TGTGCCAGCAGCTTAAGGACTATCTACGAGCAGTACTTC